Presented here are 22 T cell receptor beta chains from one specimen sequenced in a study of blood T cell repertoires in COVID-19. TCRdb's copy holds only in-frame clones and misses some; the assay was immunoSEQ multiplex PCR. The sample has about 480,000 clones, roughly nine tenths seen once. Sequenced input: peripheral blood. Every receptor here comes from a woman aged 45-60 years with COVID-19, enrolled during active disease.

This clone was counted once. The chain carries TRBV29-1 and TRBJ2-7, with TRBD1 matching 10 bases. The V gene's germline CDR1 is SQVTM and CDR2 ANQGSEA. After removal of 6 bases from V and 9 bases from J, the junction contained 8 bases not matched to a gene. The CDR3 extends over 12 amino acids. The CDR3 loop is CSVGTGVETQYF. In DNA form, the CDR3 reads TGCAGCGTGGGGACAGGGGTCGAGACGCAGTACTTC.

The chain links TRBV30 to TRBJ1-2; 11 bases fit TRBD1. With V trimmed by 1 base and J by 3 bases, 7 bases remained unmatched. Germline CDR1 GTSNPN, CDR2 SVGIG (reference sequence). The CDR3 runs 16 residues. The CDR3 nucleotides are TGTGCCTGGAGTGGAGGGACAGGGGGGCGTCACTATGGCTACACCTTC. Translating gives CAWSGGTGGRHYGYTF.

The V and J genes are TRBV11-2 and TRBJ2-1; 7 bases match TRBD2. Germline V gene sequence: CDR1 SGHAT, CDR2 FQNNGV. J was trimmed by 9 bases and V by 3 bases; bases with no gene match: 2. The CDR3 length is 12 residues. Here the CDR3 DNA reads TGTGCCAGCAGCTTTGGGGGGGGTGAGCAGTTCTTC. It specifies CASSFGGGEQFF. The full variable domain, with the rest looked up from reference TRBV11-2 and TRBJ2-1, is EAGVAQSPRYKIIEKRQSVAFWCNPISGHATLYWYQQILGQGPKLLIQFQNNGVVDDSQLPKDRFSAERLKGVDSTLKIQPAKLEDSAVYLCASSFGGGEQFFGPGTRLTVL.

V is TRBV5-6 and J is TRBJ1-1; D gene ambiguous. CDR1 is SGHDT and CDR2 is YYEEEE in the germline V gene. The CDR3 loop spans 17 amino acids. The V end lost 3 bases, the J end lost 10 bases, and 28 bases lay between the germline ends. The CDR3 here is CASSSIGVGGPNPRAFF. The CDR3 coding sequence is TGTGCCAGCAGCTCGATCGGAGTGGGAGGGCCCAACCCCAGAGCTTTCTTT. The whole variable domain, remainder taken from reference TRBV5-6 and TRBJ1-1, is DAGVTQSPTHLIKTRGQQVTLRCSPKSGHDTVSWYQQALGQGPQFIFQYYEEEERQRGNFPDRFSGHQFPNYSSELNVNALLLGDSALYLCASSSIGVGGPNPRAFFGQGTRLTVV.

This chain uses TRBV25-1 with TRBJ1-6; D possibly corresponds to TRBD1 (6 bases). Germline CDR1 and CDR2: MGHDK and SYGVNS. The CDR3 sequence is 14 residues long. Trimming removed 4 bases at V and 4 bases at J, with 8 bases between. The CDR3 protein is CASSGQVYNSPLHF. The CDR3 DNA reads as TGTGCCAGCAGTGGACAGGTGTATAATTCACCCCTCCACTTT.

The V call is TRBV9, the J call TRBJ2-1, with D unclear. Looked up from germline, CDR1 is SGDLS and CDR2 is YYNGEE. Trimming removed 0 bases at V and 5 bases at J, with 9 bases between. The CDR3 runs 14 residues. CDR3 coding DNA: TGTGCCAGCAGCGTAGATCCAGGTAACAATGAGCAGTTCTTC. It specifies CASSVDPGNNEQFF. Variable domain in full (rest from reference TRBV9 and TRBJ2-1): DSGVTQTPKHLITATGQRVTLRCSPRSGDLSVYWYQQSLDQGLQFLIQYYNGEERAKGNILERFSAQQFPDLHSELNLSSLELGDSALYFCASSVDPGNNEQFFGPGTRLTVL.

Concerning this clone itself: This sample includes further DNA sequences coding for the same CDR3. This chain uses TRBV5-1 with TRBJ1-3; no definite D call. The CDR3 is 16 residues long. The ends were cut back, 0 bases at V and 0 bases at J, with 10 bases in the middle. Germline-derived CDR1 and CDR2 are SGHRS and YFSETQ. The CDR3 DNA is TGCGCCAGCAGCTTGGAAGGCGGCTCCTCTGGAAACACCATATATTTT. This gives the protein CASSLEGGSSGNTIYF.

The chain couples TRBV6-2 or TRBV6-3 to TRBJ1-5, with 10 positions matching TRBD1. Germline values: CDR1 MNHEY, CDR2 SVGEGT. With V trimmed by 6 bases and J by 5 bases, 4 bases remained unmatched. The CDR3 length is 14 residues. The chain's CDR3 is CASSWDRGHQPQHF. The DNA of the CDR3 is TGTGCCAGCAGCTGGGACAGGGGACATCAGCCCCAGCATTTT.

V and J are TRBV7-3 and TRBJ2-2; D is possibly TRBD2 (5 bases). The CDR3 is made up of 15 amino acids. The V and J ends lost 3 bases and 0 bases respectively, with 8 bases between them. Germline assignment: CDR1 SGHTA and CDR2 FQGTGA. DNA of the CDR3: TGTGCCAGCAGCTTTGAGGGCCCGAACACCGGGGAGCTGTTTTTT. It yields the protein CASSFEGPNTGELFF. Full variable domain (rest looked up from reference TRBV7-3 and TRBJ2-2): GAGVSQTPSNKVTEKGKYVELRCDPISGHTALYWYRQSLGQGPEFLIYFQGTGAADDSGLPNDRFFAVRPEGSVSTLKIQRTERGDSAVYLCASSFEGPNTGELFFGEGSRLTVL.

In this sample, this clone turned up once. The gene calls are TRBV13 and TRBJ2-3, with D perhaps matching TRBD2 (6 bases). This CDR3 spans 15 amino acids. The germline V gene encodes CDR1 PRHDT and CDR2 FYEKMQ (reference sequence). V lost 0 bases and J lost 2, with 9 bases in between. This CDR3 reads CASSLGLAFTDTQYF. The CDR3 DNA is TGTGCCAGCAGCTTAGGGCTAGCGTTCACAGATACGCAGTATTTT.

The rearrangement uses TRBV2 and TRBJ2-1; no clear D. CDR3 length equals 12 residues. The germline V gene encodes CDR1 SNHLY and CDR2 FYNNEI. Trimming left V 7 bases short and J 7 bases short, with 11 bases between. The CDR3 nucleotides are TGTGCCAGCAAGATGGAGCCTAATGAGCAGTTCTTC. It translates to CASKMEPNEQFF.

This chain uses TRBV27 with TRBJ2-6; D is uncertain. Germline V gene sequence: CDR1 MNHEY, CDR2 SMNVEV (reference sequence). The CDR3 contains 16 residues. Trimming left V 4 bases short and J 1 base short, with 11 bases between. The CDR3 bases are TGTGCCAGCAGTTCCCCAGGCACTTCTGGGGCCAACGTCCTGACTTTC. Amino acid sequence: CASSSPGTSGANVLTF.

This clone was recorded only once. The chain combines TRBV7-9 with TRBJ2-1; TRBD2 matches 8 bases. Germline CDR1 is SEHNR and CDR2 is FQNEAQ (reference sequence). With V trimmed by 5 bases and J by 6 bases, 9 bases remained unmatched. CDR3 length: 15 amino acids. The DNA of the CDR3 is TGTGCCAGCAGCCCTCTCGGGGGGGCGGTCAATGAGCAGTTCTTC. Protein product: CASSPLGGAVNEQFF.

The chain carries TRBV6-5 and TRBJ1-1; 9 bases line up with TRBD1. The germline V gene has CDR1 MNHEY and CDR2 SVGAGI. J lost 6 bases, V lost 7 bases, and 6 bases had no gene match. The CDR3 sequence is 13 residues long. DNA for the CDR3: TGTGCCAGCAACAGGGGGCGCGAGGCTGAAGCTTTCTTT. Translating gives CASNRGREAEAFF.

The sample holds one count of this clone. In DNA, the CDR3 is TGTGCCAGCAGAAGACAGGCTGGGGCCAACGTCCTGACTTTC. The encoded protein is CASRRQAGANVLTF. V is TRBV11-2 and J is TRBJ2-6; weak D call: TRBD1 (6 bases). Trimming took 6 bases from V and 2 from J, leaving 8 bases between them. The CDR3 extends over 14 amino acids. In germline, CDR1 is SGHAT, CDR2 FQNNGV.

The genes are TRBV29-1 and TRBJ2-3; 9 nucleotides agree with TRBD1. J was trimmed by 0 bases and V by 5 bases; bases with no gene match: 3. Germline values: CDR1 SQVTM, CDR2 ANQGSEA. This CDR3 is built from 14 residues. The CDR3 DNA reads as TGCAGCGTTCAGGGACAGGGTAGCACAGATACGCAGTATTTT. Translated, it gives CSVQGQGSTDTQYF.

This chain links TRBV30 with TRBJ1-1; 7 bases are a match to TRBD1. The CDR3 spans 15 residues. CDR1 GTSNPN and CDR2 SVGIG come from the germline V gene (reference sequence). V lost 4 bases and J lost 8; bases outside the gene matches: 16. The CDR3 nucleotides read TGTGCCTGGACCAGCGGAAGGAGCCAGGGGGAGGAAGCTTTCTTT. This sequence encodes CAWTSGRSQGEEAFF.

J is TRBJ2-1 and V is TRBV2, with 9 positions matching TRBD2. The trim removed 4 bases at V and 2 bases at J, leaving 3 bases unmatched. This CDR3 is 15 amino acids long. Germline values: CDR1 SNHLY, CDR2 FYNNEI. The DNA of the CDR3 is TGTGCCAGCAGTGCCCGGACTAGCGCCTACAATGAGCAGTTCTTC. The encoded protein is CASSARTSAYNEQFF.

Here the CDR3 reads CASSKRVSGADSPLHF. CDR3 sequence (DNA): TGTGCCAGCAGCAAGCGAGTTTCAGGGGCGGATTCACCCCTCCACTTT. The chain carries TRBV21-1 and TRBJ1-6; the tabulated D call, TRBD1, remains unverified against the DNA. TRBV21-1 is labeled a pseudogene. The CDR3 runs 16 residues.

This chain connects TRBV5-5 to TRBJ2-1; 11 bases fit TRBD2. Trimming at V came to 0 bases and at J to 8 bases, leaving 10 bases not matched to a gene. Germline V lookup: CDR1 SGHKS, CDR2 YYEKEE (reference sequence). This CDR3 is built from 17 residues. The CDR3 DNA reads as TGTGCCAGCAGCTTGGTAGCGGGGGGGCTGGGTGTGGATGAGCAGTTCTTC. This sequence encodes CASSLVAGGLGVDEQFF.

The chain carries TRBV18 and TRBJ2-3, with D perhaps matching TRBD2 (5 bases). CDR1 is KGHSH and CDR2 is LQKENI in the germline V gene. CDR3 length: 17 amino acids. Trimming pared 1 base from V and 0 bases from J, leaving 14 bases between. CDR3 sequence (DNA): TGTGCCAGCTCACCACAGATGAGCGGTTTTAGCACAGATACGCAGTATTTT. As protein: CASSPQMSGFSTDTQYF.

The chain combines TRBV5-1 with TRBJ2-7, with 7 positions matching TRBD2. V gave up 3 bases and J gave up 7 bases; unmatched junction bases: 13. The germline V gene has CDR1 SGHRS and CDR2 YFSETQ. CDR3 length: 15 residues. The CDR3 region is CASSSTPGTNWEQYF. DNA of the CDR3: TGCGCCAGCAGCTCCACCCCCGGGACTAACTGGGAGCAGTACTTC.